Presented here are 25 T cell receptor beta chains from one specimen sequenced in a study of blood T cells in healthy people across ages. A second PCR, run for roughly 6 to 11 cycles, used a sample-barcoded 5' primer plus a J-beta primer mix. TCRdb used MiXCR to reprocess the 5' RACE reads, holding one entry per CDR3 protein. The table lists about 640,000 distinct CDR3 sequences, about 30% of them singletons. Material: blood. All receptors derive from a woman aged 80 or older in good health.

This clonotype was observed a handful of times. The rearrangement links TRBV6-6 to TRBJ1-5; 10 bases fit TRBD1. The CDR3 spans 17 residues. CDR1 MNHNY and CDR2 SVGAGI come from the germline V gene (reference sequence). V was pared by 2 bases and J by 2 bases, with 6 bases of the junction left unmatched. CDR3 in DNA: TGTGCCAGCAGTTACGGGGACAGGGGATTTCGCAATCAGCCCCAGCATTTT. It codes for CASSYGDRGFRNQPQHF.

The V and J genes are TRBV12-3 or TRBV12-4 and TRBJ2-7; 7 nucleotides match TRBD1. V gave up 7 bases and J gave up 6 bases; unmatched junction bases: 18. This CDR3 contains 16 residues. This CDR3 is CASTARVPGTEAEQYF. In DNA form, the CDR3 reads TGTGCCAGCACCGCACGGGTACCTGGGACAGAGGCCGAGCAGTACTTC.

Comments on this clonotype: Being one base from a much bigger clone, this may be a read error. CDR3 nucleotides: TGCAGTGCTAGAGGGGGGAGCTCGGGGAGCTCCTACAATGAGCAGTACTTC. Its translation: CSARGGSSGSSYNEQYF. V gene TRBV20-1 combines with J gene TRBJ2-1, with D perhaps being TRBD1 or TRBD2 (5 bases each). TRBJ2-7 explains the end of the DNA better; the J call may be wrong. The CDR3 covers 17 residues. CDR1 DFQATT and CDR2 SNEGSKA come from the germline V gene (reference sequence).

This clonotype was detected many times. This chain uses TRBV9 with TRBJ2-5; D uncertain. V dropped 0 bases and J dropped 1 base, with 7 bases sitting between them. Germline V CDR1 and CDR2: SGDLS, YYNGEE. There are 14 residues in the CDR3. The DNA for the CDR3 is TGTGCCAGCAGCGTAGGCATAGCCCAAGAGACCCAGTACTTC. As protein: CASSVGIAQETQYF.

Written as DNA, the CDR3 is TGTGCCAGCAGCGTTCAGGGCTCGACCTACAATGAGCAGTTCTTC. Translation gives CASSVQGSTYNEQFF. V usage is TRBV9 and J usage is TRBJ2-1, with D perhaps matching TRBD1 (5 bases). V gave up 2 bases and J gave up 2 bases, with 11 bases separating them. CDR1 SGDLS and CDR2 YYNGEE come from the germline V gene. This CDR3 has 15 residues.

The chain combines TRBV6-1 with TRBJ1-5; D gene unclear. V dropped 10 bases and J dropped 1 base, with 11 bases sitting between them. From germline, CDR1 is MNHNS and CDR2 SASEGT. The CDR3 consists of 13 residues. This CDR3 reads CATLGRSNQPQHF. The CDR3 DNA sequence: TGTGCCACTCTCGGACGGAGCAATCAGCCCCAGCATTTT.

This clonotype was seen once. A much more abundant neighbour one base away suggests this may be a read error. V gene TRBV5-4 combines with J gene TRBJ2-4; 7 bases match TRBD1. The J call may be incorrect, as the DNA end agrees better with TRBJ2-7. The CDR3 is made up of 16 amino acids. CDR1 is SGHNT, CDR2 YYREEE, per germline (reference sequence). The CDR3 sequence: CASRVGAATGLYEQYF. The CDR3, as DNA: TGTGCCAGCAGGGTCGGCGCCGCGACAGGGCTCTACGAGCAGTACTTC.

The table lists this clonotype with many counts. V and J are TRBV20-1 and TRBJ2-3, with a tentative D call TRBD2 (7 bases). Trimming took 6 bases from V and 7 from J, leaving 20 bases between them. The CDR3 spans 14 residues. The germline gives CDR1 DFQATT, CDR2 SNEGSKA (reference sequence). CDR3 sequence (DNA): TGCAGTGCGGCTGGGCGGGGGCTGGGGTATACGCAGTATTTT. It yields the protein CSAAGRGLGYTQYF.

The chain joins TRBV28 to TRBJ2-3, with 14 bases matching TRBD2. J gave up 6 bases and V 11 bases, and 13 bases lay outside the gene matches. The CDR3 sequence is 16 residues long. The germline gives CDR1 MDHEN, CDR2 SYDVKM. The DNA for the CDR3 is TGTGCCCTCAGTCCGACTAGCGGGGGGGCCACGGATACGCAGTATTTT. As protein: CALSPTSGGATDTQYF.

This clonotype was detected a few times. A much larger clonotype is one base distant, so this may be a read error. DNA for the CDR3: TGCAGCGTTCCGCAGGACAGGGGAGTGACTAACTTTGGCTACACCTTC. It is translated as CSVPQDRGVTNFGYTF. The gene calls are TRBV29-1 and TRBJ1-2; TRBD1 matches at 9 bases. The germline V gene has CDR1 SQVTM and CDR2 ANQGSEA. The CDR3 spans 16 residues.

J is TRBJ2-3 and V is TRBV12-3 or TRBV12-4; 8 bases are a match to TRBD2. This CDR3 region has 15 residues. With 1 base clipped from V and 4 bases from J, the junction kept 4 bases outside the gene matches. CDR3 nucleotides: TGTGCCAGCAGTTTAGAGCGGGGGTCAGCAGATACGCAGTATTTT. This sequence encodes CASSLERGSADTQYF.

This clonotype has ten or more counts. This chain joins TRBV27 and TRBJ1-2; D is uncertain. Trimming pared 4 bases from V and 8 bases from J, leaving 11 bases between. Germline loops: CDR1 MNHEY, CDR2 SMNVEV (reference sequence). The CDR3 consists of 12 residues. CDR3 in amino acids: CASSSPLGGYTF. The CDR3 DNA follows: TGTGCCAGCAGTTCCCCCTTGGGAGGCTACACCTTC.

This rearrangement joins TRBV28 to TRBJ1-1; D not resolved. The germline gives CDR1 MDHEN, CDR2 SYDVKM. V lost 6 bases and J 2 bases, leaving 25 bases between the germline ends. The CDR3 length is 18 residues. In nucleotides, the CDR3 is TGTGCCAGCAGCACCCCGGTGGGAACAGCACTACGAAACACTGAAGCTTTCTTT. Translating gives CASSTPVGTALRNTEAFF.

Many counts were recorded for this clonotype. V gene TRBV6-2 or TRBV6-3 combines with J gene TRBJ2-3, with 11 nucleotides matching TRBD1. The CDR3 consists of 15 residues. Trimming at V came to 6 bases and at J to 4 bases, leaving 6 bases not matched to a gene. The germline CDR1 and CDR2 sequences are MNHEY and SVGEGT. This CDR3 reads CASSPRTGGADTQYF. CDR3 nucleotide sequence: TGTGCCAGCAGCCCACGGACAGGGGGCGCAGATACGCAGTATTTT.

The genes are TRBV5-6 and TRBJ1-2, with D unresolved. The length of the CDR3 is 13 residues. CDR1 SGHDT and CDR2 YYEEEE come from the germline V gene. Trimming took 1 base from V and 3 from J, leaving 7 bases between them. As DNA, the CDR3 is TGTGCCAGCAGCTTGAACCAGCACTATGGCTACACCTTC. This sequence encodes CASSLNQHYGYTF.

This clonotype was observed many times. The CDR3 spells CSARDRGLKQYF. In DNA form, the CDR3 reads TGCAGTGCTAGAGATAGGGGCTTGAAGCAGTACTTC. The V and J genes are TRBV20-1 and TRBJ2-5; tentatively, D is TRBD1 (5 bases). Deletions cut 0 bases from V and 11 bases from J, with 13 bases between. This CDR3 region has 12 residues. CDR1 is DFQATT, CDR2 SNEGSKA, per germline (reference sequence).

In the case of this clonotype: A much larger clone sits a single nucleotide away, making a read error possible. V usage is TRBV30 and J usage is TRBJ1-4, with D uncertain. The length of the CDR3 is 15 residues. The germline V gene has CDR1 GTSNPN and CDR2 SVGIG (reference sequence). The ends were cut back, 5 bases at V and 7 bases at J, with 20 bases in the middle. CDR3 nucleotide sequence: TGTGCCTGGGGTGCACGCGTGGCAGTGGGTGAAAAACTGTTTTTT. Translated, it gives CAWGARVAVGEKLFF.

The rearrangement joins TRBV6-1 to TRBJ1-4; weak D call: TRBD1 (5 bases). Germline V lookup: CDR1 MNHNS, CDR2 SASEGT. The CDR3 totals 14 residues. The germline V and J ends were trimmed by 5 bases and 8 bases, with 15 bases remaining between them. Written as DNA, the CDR3 is TGTGCCAGCAGTCAGGGTATCCGGTCGGAAAAACTGTTTTTT. Translating it yields CASSQGIRSEKLFF.

The chain is built from TRBV20-1 and TRBJ1-1; no firm D call. The germline V and J ends were trimmed by 6 bases and 4 bases, with 18 bases remaining between them. CDR1 and CDR2 (germline): DFQATT, SNEGSKA (reference sequence). This CDR3 has 14 residues. The CDR3 coding sequence is TGCAGTGCCCCCTTCCGGGGTTCGGGCACTGAAGCTTTCTTT. Translated: CSAPFRGSGTEAFF.

As to this clonotype: One end of the junction varies from germline; a read error may be responsible. The chain recombines TRBV7-3 with TRBJ2-3; 8 bases align to TRBD2. The CDR3 loop spans 16 amino acids. Germline V lookup: CDR1 SGHTA, CDR2 FQGTGA. The CDR3 here is CACSLAGAGAGDTQYF. CDR3 DNA: TGTGCCTGCAGCTTGGCGGGAGCGGGGGCCGGAGATACGCAGTATTTT.

This clonotype was seen at least ten times. The chain is built from TRBV5-4 and TRBJ2-5; 12 bases fit TRBD2. Unmatched junction bases numbered 9, after V lost 4 bases and J lost 2 bases. The germline V gene encodes CDR1 SGHNT and CDR2 YYREEE (reference sequence). This CDR3 spans 17 amino acids. The CDR3 sequence: CASSAGLAGELQETQYF. CDR3 DNA sequence: TGTGCCAGCAGCGCGGGACTAGCGGGTGAATTGCAAGAGACCCAGTACTTC.

This clonotype was observed a few times. This sequence may be a read error, since a much larger clone differs from it by one base. The chain has TRBV10-3 and TRBJ2-5; TRBD1 matches 8 bases. The V gene's germline CDR1 is ENHRY and CDR2 SYGVKD. The CDR3 is 13 amino acids. The J segment lost 9 bases and the V segment lost 5 bases, leaving 8 bases of the junction unmatched. The CDR3 sequence: CAISKTGEDPQYF. The CDR3, as DNA: TGTGCCATCAGTAAGACAGGGGAAGACCCCCAGTACTTC.

Notes on this clonotype: Sequence at one end of the junction differs from germline and may be a read error. J is TRBJ2-7 and V is TRBV12-3 or TRBV12-4, with D possibly TRBD1 on 6 matching bases. The CDR3 extends over 12 amino acids. The CDR3 reads CASSRQAYKQHF. DNA for the CDR3: TGTGCCAGCAGCAGACAGGCCTACAAGCAGCACTTC.

There are many counts of this clonotype. The chain joins TRBV9 to TRBJ2-1; a weak D match, TRBD1 (5 bases). CDR3 length equals 15 residues. The germline V gene has CDR1 SGDLS and CDR2 YYNGEE. Trimming took off 4 bases at V and 1 base at J, with 12 bases between the two ends. CDR3 sequence: CASSLGAGSYNEQFF. DNA of the CDR3: TGTGCCAGCAGCCTAGGGGCAGGATCCTACAATGAGCAGTTCTTC.

The CDR3 bases are TGTGCCAGCAGCTTAGACAGGGGGCGGAACACTGAAGCTTTCTTT. This codes for CASSLDRGRNTEAFF. The gene calls are TRBV7-8 and TRBJ1-1, with TRBD1 matching 9 bases. Trimming removed 1 base from V and 1 base from J; junction bases left unmatched: 1. CDR1 is SGHVS and CDR2 is FQNEAQ in the germline V gene. This CDR3 contains 15 residues.